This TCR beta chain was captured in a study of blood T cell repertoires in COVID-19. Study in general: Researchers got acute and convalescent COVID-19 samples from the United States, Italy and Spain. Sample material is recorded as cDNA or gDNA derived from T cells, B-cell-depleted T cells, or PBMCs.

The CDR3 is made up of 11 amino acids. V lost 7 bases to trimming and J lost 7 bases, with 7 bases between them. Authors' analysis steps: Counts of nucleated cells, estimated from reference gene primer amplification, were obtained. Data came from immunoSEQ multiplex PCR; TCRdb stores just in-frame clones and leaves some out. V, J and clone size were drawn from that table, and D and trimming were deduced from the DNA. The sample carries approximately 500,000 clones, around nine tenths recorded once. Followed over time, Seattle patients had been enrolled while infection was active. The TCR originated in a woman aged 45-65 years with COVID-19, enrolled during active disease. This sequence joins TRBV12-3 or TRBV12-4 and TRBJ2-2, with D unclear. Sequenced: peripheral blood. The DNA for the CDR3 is TGTGCCAGCATCAGGATCGGGGAGCTGTTTTTT. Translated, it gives CASIRIGELFF.